A single sample is the source of the 25 T cell receptor beta chains below, sequenced in a study of Graves' ophthalmopathy and Graves' hyperthyroidism. Amplified material comprised TCR beta CDR3 regions derived from RNA transcripts. Second-round multiplex PCR followed a first-round RT-PCR using HTBI primers. TCRdb re-analysed the multiplex PCR reads in MiXCR, keeping a single row per CDR3 protein. Of hundreds of thousands of distinct CDR3 sequences listed, about 20% are singletons. Sequenced material: peripheral blood. These receptors were taken from a woman younger than 30 with stable Graves' hyperthyroidism. Some clones in this sample may be carry-over from other donors' samples.

This clonotype appeared many times. The V call is TRBV6-5, the J call TRBJ1-6, with D hard to call. Trimming removed 4 bases from V and 7 bases from J, with 11 bases in between. The CDR3 totals 14 residues. Germline CDR1 MNHEY, CDR2 SVGAGI. The DNA for the CDR3 is TGTGCCAGCAGTTTCCACCCTGGAAATTCACCCCTCCACTTT. Residues: CASSFHPGNSPLHF.

This clonotype was observed many times. V usage is TRBV15 and J usage is TRBJ1-5; D not certain. Germline lookup yields CDR1 LNHNV and CDR2 YYDKDF (reference sequence). The CDR3 extends over 15 amino acids. Trimming took 3 bases from V and 0 from J, leaving 9 bases between them. The CDR3 nucleotides are TGTGCCACCAGCAGCGGCCCGGGTAGCAATCAGCCCCAGCATTTT. It is translated as CATSSGPGSNQPQHF.

This chain links TRBV6-1 with TRBJ1-2; 7 bases fit TRBD1. Trimming cost V 6 bases and J 8 bases; bases outside gene matches: 9. CDR1 is MNHNS and CDR2 is SASEGT in the germline V gene. This CDR3 spans 13 amino acids. The CDR3: CASRRYTGDGYTF. The CDR3, as DNA: TGTGCCAGCAGACGCTATACAGGGGACGGCTACACCTTC.

This clonotype has at least ten counts. The rearrangement uses TRBV18 and TRBJ1-5, with 7 bases identical to TRBD1. This CDR3 spans 14 amino acids. Germline-derived CDR1 and CDR2 are KGHSH and LQKENI. Unmatched junction bases numbered 5, after V lost 4 bases and J lost 5 bases. CDR3 in DNA: TGTGCCAGCTCACAGGGACAGCTGTATCAGCCCCAGCATTTT. It is translated as CASSQGQLYQPQHF.

This clonotype was observed many times. The chain joins TRBV20-1 to TRBJ1-6; no clear D gene. The CDR3 sequence is 14 residues long. CDR1 is DFQATT, CDR2 SNEGSKA, per germline (reference sequence). The V and J ends lost 3 bases and 6 bases respectively, with 12 bases between them. The CDR3 spells CSARFDHSNSPLHF. Here the CDR3 DNA reads TGCAGTGCTAGGTTCGACCATTCTAATTCACCCCTCCACTTT.

This sequence joins TRBV11-2 and TRBJ2-7; TRBD2 agrees at 8 bases. From germline, CDR1 is SGHAT and CDR2 FQNNGV. The J segment lost 7 bases and the V segment lost 1 base, leaving 6 bases of the junction unmatched. The CDR3 spans 14 residues. The CDR3 sequence is CASSLVRGAGEQYF. The CDR3 DNA follows: TGTGCCAGCAGCTTAGTGCGGGGGGCGGGTGAGCAGTACTTC. Looking up the rest from reference TRBV11-2 and TRBJ2-7 gives the full variable domain: EAGVAQSPRYKIIEKRQSVAFWCNPISGHATLYWYQQILGQGPKLLIQFQNNGVVDDSQLPKDRFSAERLKGVDSTLKIQPAKLEDSAVYLCASSLVRGAGEQYFGPGTRLTVT.

This clonotype has ten or more counts. V usage is TRBV7-2 and J usage is TRBJ1-3, with TRBD1 identical over 8 bases. The trim removed 5 bases at V and 2 bases at J, leaving 5 bases unmatched. The CDR3 is 15 amino acids. Germline CDR1 is SGHTA and CDR2 is FQGNSA. The CDR3 here is CASSHEQGAGNTIYF. In nucleotides, the CDR3 is TGTGCCAGCAGCCATGAACAGGGGGCTGGAAACACCATATATTTT.

This clonotype has a count of ten or more. The V and J genes are TRBV12-3 or TRBV12-4 and TRBJ1-1; TRBD1 is a possible D gene (6 bases). The V gene lost 6 bases and the J gene lost 10 bases, with 15 bases spanning the gap. This CDR3 is 12 amino acids long. The CDR3 region is CASSPSTGLAFF. The CDR3, as DNA: TGTGCCAGCAGCCCCTCTACAGGGTTAGCTTTCTTT.

This clonotype was observed a single time. The gene calls are TRBV20-1 and TRBJ1-2, with D perhaps TRBD1 (5 bases). Per the germline V gene, CDR1 is DFQATT and CDR2 is SNEGSKA (reference sequence). CDR3 length: 12 amino acids. The V end lost 3 bases, the J end lost 4 bases, and 9 bases lay between the germline ends. DNA for the CDR3: TGCAGTGCTAGGGAGGGACGCTATGGCTACACCTTC. This gives the protein CSAREGRYGYTF.

V usage is TRBV6-5 and J usage is TRBJ2-6; D gene ambiguous. CDR1 and CDR2 (germline): MNHEY, SVGAGI. The CDR3 is made up of 16 amino acids. V was cut by 0 bases and J by 0 bases, with 6 bases left in between. The CDR3 DNA reads as TGTGCCAGCAGTTACTCATCCTTCTCTGGGGCCAACGTCCTGACTTTC. As protein: CASSYSSFSGANVLTF.

V and J are TRBV27 and TRBJ2-2; D gene ambiguous. Germline-derived CDR1 and CDR2 are MNHEY and SMNVEV (reference sequence). Trimming pared 2 bases from V and 1 base from J, leaving 8 bases between. There are 15 residues in the CDR3. The CDR3 protein is CASSLMGLNTGELFF. The CDR3 DNA reads as TGTGCCAGCAGTTTAATGGGGTTGAACACCGGGGAGCTGTTTTTT.

The chain uses TRBV10-3 and TRBJ2-7, with 7 bases that match TRBD2. This CDR3 region has 12 residues. J was trimmed by 2 bases and V by 6 bases; bases with no gene match: 1. Germline values: CDR1 ENHRY, CDR2 SYGVKD. The CDR3, as DNA: TGTGCCATCAGCGGGGGGACCTACGAGCAGTACTTC. Translating gives CAISGGTYEQYF.

This clonotype was recorded many times. V usage is TRBV18 and J usage is TRBJ2-7, with D perhaps TRBD1 (5 bases). The CDR3 has 15 residues. Trimming pared 1 base from V and 2 bases from J, leaving 12 bases between. Per the germline V gene, CDR1 is KGHSH and CDR2 is LQKENI. CDR3 bases: TGTGCCAGCTCACCACGGGGCAGGGCTACCTACGAGCAGTACTTC. It specifies CASSPRGRATYEQYF.

This clonotype was seen more than once but under ten times. One end of the junction is discordant with germline, which a read error may explain. V usage is TRBV11-3 and J usage is TRBJ2-5; D gene ambiguous. CDR1 and CDR2 from the germline V gene are SGHNT and YENEEA. This CDR3 spans 15 amino acids. The CDR3 spells CASSLRPPPKETQYF. CDR3 nucleotide sequence: TGTGCCAGTAGCTTAAGGCCCCCGCCTAAAGAGACCCAGTACTTC.

This clonotype was seen repeatedly, ten times or more. The rearrangement uses TRBV6-5 and TRBJ1-1; D perhaps matches TRBD1 (5 bases). The CDR3 is 12 amino acids. Trimming shortened V by 4 bases and J by 5 bases, and 8 bases separated the two germline ends. Germline CDR1 MNHEY, CDR2 SVGAGI. CDR3 in DNA: TGTGCCAGCAGTTCACAGGAAACTGAAGCTTTCTTT. It is translated as CASSSQETEAFF.

This clonotype was picked up many times. The chain recombines TRBV2 with TRBJ2-5; TRBD2 is a possible D gene (5 bases). CDR1 and CDR2 from the germline V gene are SNHLY and FYNNEI. Trimming removed 7 bases at V and 5 bases at J, with 11 bases between. The CDR3 runs 12 residues. CDR3 DNA sequence: TGTGCCAGCACTGCCAGCGGCGAGACCCAGTACTTC. Translated, it gives CASTASGETQYF.

This clonotype occurred many times. The chain joins TRBV15 to TRBJ2-5, with D possibly TRBD1 on 6 matching bases. The germline V and J ends were trimmed by 3 bases and 5 bases, with 7 bases remaining between them. This CDR3 is 12 amino acids long. Germline loops: CDR1 LNHNV, CDR2 YYDKDF (reference sequence). CDR3 in amino acids: CATSSTGETQYF. In DNA, the CDR3 is TGTGCCACCAGCAGTACAGGGGAGACCCAGTACTTC.

The table lists this clonotype with a few counts. V usage is TRBV6-5 and J usage is TRBJ1-2; no clear D gene. Per the germline V gene, CDR1 is MNHEY and CDR2 is SVGAGI. Trimming left V 4 bases short and J 9 bases short, with 15 bases between. This CDR3 is 13 amino acids long. The CDR3 nucleotides are TGTGCCAGCAGTTTACCCGCAGTTGGAAGCTACACCTTC. Translating it yields CASSLPAVGSYTF.

The genes are TRBV12-3 or TRBV12-4 and TRBJ2-7; D is perhaps TRBD2 (5 bases). The V gene lost 6 bases and the J gene lost 4 bases, with 16 bases spanning the gap. The CDR3 consists of 14 residues. The CDR3 region is CASSPGIISYEQYF. In DNA, the CDR3 is TGTGCCAGCAGCCCCGGGATAATTTCATACGAGCAGTACTTC.

This clonotype was picked up many times. This chain joins TRBV15 and TRBJ1-2; no clear D gene. With 3 bases removed from V and 6 bases from J, the gap between germline ends came to 20 bases. The CDR3 runs 16 residues. The germline V gene encodes CDR1 LNHNV and CDR2 YYDKDF (reference sequence). CDR3 nucleotides: TGTGCCACCAGCAGGACCGATCCCGCAGGCCGTAATGGCTACACCTTC. As protein: CATSRTDPAGRNGYTF. The whole variable domain, remainder taken from reference TRBV15 and TRBJ1-2, is DAMVIQNPRYQVTQFGKPVTLSCSQTLNHNVMYWYQQKSSQAPKLLFHYYDKDFNNEADTPDNFQSRRPNTSFCFLDIRSPGLGDTAMYLCATSRTDPAGRNGYTFGSGTRLTVV.

This clonotype has ten or more counts. J is TRBJ1-2 and V is TRBV12-3 or TRBV12-4; D possibly corresponds to TRBD1 (6 bases). The V and J ends lost 6 bases and 8 bases respectively, with 16 bases between them. The CDR3 contains 13 residues. The CDR3 protein is CASRLQGSGGYTF. CDR3 sequence (DNA): TGTGCCAGCAGGCTACAGGGCTCGGGCGGCTACACCTTC.

This clonotype appeared many times. The chain couples TRBV12-5 to TRBJ2-2; D is unclear. This CDR3 spans 12 amino acids. The germline V and J ends were trimmed by 5 bases and 8 bases, with 9 bases remaining between them. Germline CDR1 reads LGHNT; CDR2 reads FRNRAP. The CDR3 is CASGVSSGELFF. For the CDR3, the DNA is TGTGCTAGTGGTGTATCGTCGGGGGAGCTGTTTTTT. Using reference TRBV12-5 and TRBJ2-2 for the parts outside the CDR3, the full variable domain is DARVTQTPRHKVTEMGQEVTMRCQPILGHNTVFWYRQTMMQGLELLAYFRNRAPLDDSGMPKDRFSAEMPDATLATLKIQPSEPRDSAVYFCASGVSSGELFFGEGSRLTVL.

The CDR3 loop is CASSLGTMQTQYF. CDR3 coding DNA: TGTGCCAGCAGTTTAGGGACAATGCAGACCCAGTACTTC. V is TRBV12-3 or TRBV12-4 and J is TRBJ2-5, with D possibly TRBD1 on 5 matching bases. With 1 base removed from V and 6 bases from J, the gap between germline ends came to 9 bases. The CDR3 consists of 13 residues.

This clonotype was detected many times. The chain combines TRBV30 with TRBJ2-7; D not certain. This CDR3 contains 11 residues. Germline V gene data show CDR1 as GTSNPN and CDR2 as SVGIG (reference sequence). The ends were cut back, 4 bases at V and 3 bases at J, with 7 bases in the middle. The DNA for the CDR3 is TGTGCCTGGACTGACGGCTACGAGCAGTACTTC. It codes for CAWTDGYEQYF. Based on the CDR3 plus reference TRBV30 and TRBJ2-7, the full variable domain is SQTIHQWPATLVQPVGSPLSLECTVEGTSNPNLYWYRQAAGRGLQLLFYSVGIGQISSEVPQNLSASRPQDRQFILSSKKLLLSDSGFYLCAWTDGYEQYFGPGTRLTVT.

This clonotype was recorded at least ten times. The V gene is TRBV19, the J gene TRBJ2-6; TRBD1 might be the D (6 bases). The CDR3 is made up of 14 amino acids. Looked up from germline, CDR1 is LNHDA and CDR2 is SQIVND (reference sequence). Deletions cut 10 bases from V and 2 bases from J, with 12 bases between. The CDR3 reads CATREGAGANVLTF. Written as DNA, the CDR3 is TGTGCCACCCGAGAGGGGGCTGGGGCCAACGTCCTGACTTTC. The whole variable domain, remainder taken from reference TRBV19 and TRBJ2-6, is DGGITQSPKYLFRKEGQNVTLSCEQNLNHDAMYWYRQDPGQGLRLIYYSQIVNDFQKGDIAEGYSVSREKKESFPLTVTSAQKNPTAFYLCATREGAGANVLTFGAGSRLTVL.